This TCR beta chain was sequenced in a study of T-cell reconstitution after alpha-beta-depleted transplantation in children. TCRbeta library construction was performed incorporating unique molecular identifiers. Using its own MiXCR run on the PCR reads, TCRdb lists one record per CDR3 protein. The data hold about 610,000 distinct CDR3 sequences, with 8% to 11% observed a single time. The CDR3 has 15 residues. Germline loops: CDR1 SGHDN, CDR2 FVKESK. V lost 2 bases, J lost 2 bases, and 3 bases stayed unmatched. The J gene is TRBJ2-1, the V gene TRBV14, with TRBD2 matching 7 bases. The clonotype comes from a human donor who donated a stem cell graft to a child with acute myeloid leukemia. The sequencing used PBMCs from the stem cell graft donor, collected from the stem cell graft. The CDR3 region has the DNA TGTGCCAGCAGCCAATCTAGCGGAGCCTACAATGAGCAGTTCTTC. Encoded protein: CASSQSSGAYNEQFF.